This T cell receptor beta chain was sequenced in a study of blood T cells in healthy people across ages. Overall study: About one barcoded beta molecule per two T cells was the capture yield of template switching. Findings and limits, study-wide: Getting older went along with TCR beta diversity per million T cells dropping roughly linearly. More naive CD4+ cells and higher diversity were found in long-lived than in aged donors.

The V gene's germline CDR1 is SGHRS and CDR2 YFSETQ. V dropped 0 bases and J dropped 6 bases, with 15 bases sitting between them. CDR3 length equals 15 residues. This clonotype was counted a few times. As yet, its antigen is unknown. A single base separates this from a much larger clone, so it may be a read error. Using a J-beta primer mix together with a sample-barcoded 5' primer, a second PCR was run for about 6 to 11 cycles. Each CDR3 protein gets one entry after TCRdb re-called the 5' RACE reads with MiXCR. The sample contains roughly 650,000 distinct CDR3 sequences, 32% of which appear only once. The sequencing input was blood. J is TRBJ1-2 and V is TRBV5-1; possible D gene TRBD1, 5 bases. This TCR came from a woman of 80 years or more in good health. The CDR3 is CASSLEGRVCDGYTF. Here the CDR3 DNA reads TGCGCCAGCAGCTTGGAGGGCAGGGTGTGTGATGGCTACACCTTC. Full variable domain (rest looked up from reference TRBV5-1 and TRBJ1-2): KAGVTQTPRYLIKTRGQQVTLSCSPISGHRSVSWYQQTPGQGLQFLFEYFSETQRNKGNFPGRFSGRQFSNSRSEMNVSTLELGDSALYLCASSLEGRVCDGYTFGSGTRLTVV.